The 31 T cell receptor beta chains below were found in one sample sequenced in a study of OX40 agonist ivuxolimab in advanced cancers. Only in-frame clones appear in the TCRdb table, and some are missing; sequencing was by immunoSEQ multiplex PCR. Here the sample spans 70,000 to 90,000 clones, about nine tenths being singletons. The source material was CD4+ or CD8+ T cells sorted from blood, sampled in a trial of the OX40 agonist ivuxolimab. The receptors shown here come from an adult with an advanced solid tumor such as melanoma, head and neck, liver or kidney cancer.

The V gene is TRBV5-1, the J gene TRBJ2-7; unclear D gene. Looked up from germline, CDR1 is SGHRS and CDR2 is YFSETQ. Between the trimmed V and J ends, which lost 4 bases and 6 bases, there was a span of 8 bases. The CDR3 is 11 amino acids. In DNA form, the CDR3 reads TGCGCCAGCAGCCTTGAGCTCGAGCAGTACTTC. Amino acid sequence: CASSLELEQYF.

This chain uses TRBV27 with TRBJ2-5, with a possible D match to TRBD2 (6 bases). Trimming removed 3 bases at V and 3 bases at J, with 14 bases between. The CDR3 extends over 15 amino acids. Germline CDR1 and CDR2: MNHEY and SMNVEV (reference sequence). CDR3 protein: CASSFRRGREETQYF. As DNA, the CDR3 is TGTGCCAGCAGTTTCCGGCGGGGTCGCGAAGAGACCCAGTACTTC.

The chain has TRBV27 and TRBJ1-5, with D unclear. The CDR3 totals 13 residues. The V and J ends lost 7 bases and 4 bases respectively, with 11 bases between them. Germline V gives CDR1 MNHEY, CDR2 SMNVEV (reference sequence). CDR3 bases: TGTGCCAGCACCTGGGGTAAGAATCAGCCCCAGCATTTT. This translates into CASTWGKNQPQHF.

CDR3 protein: CASSPRTGGDNEQFF. The CDR3 nucleotides read TGTGCCAGCAGCCCTCGGACAGGGGGGGACAATGAGCAGTTCTTC. The chain recombines TRBV7-2 with TRBJ2-1, with 10 bases lining up with TRBD1. CDR1 is SGHTA and CDR2 is FQGNSA in the germline V gene. The CDR3 covers 15 residues. V lost 5 bases and J lost 5; bases outside the gene matches: 6. Full variable domain (rest looked up from reference TRBV7-2 and TRBJ2-1): GAGVSQSPSNKVTEKGKDVELRCDPISGHTALYWYRQSLGQGLEFLIYFQGNSAPDKSGLPSDRFSAERTGGSVSTLTIQRTQQEDSAVYLCASSPRTGGDNEQFFGPGTRLTVL.

This clone was detected once. The chain couples TRBV7-7 to TRBJ2-2; 7 bases agree with TRBD1. Per the germline V gene, CDR1 is SSHAT and CDR2 is FNYEAQ (reference sequence). The CDR3 is made up of 15 amino acids. Trimming took 5 bases from V and 6 from J; bases not matched to a gene: 9. The CDR3 bases are TGTGCCAGCAGCCGACAGGGATCTCATGCCGGGGAGCTGTTTTTT. Amino acids: CASSRQGSHAGELFF.

In this sample, this clone turned up a few times. V usage is TRBV5-6 and J usage is TRBJ2-5; either TRBD1 or TRBD2 may supply D (5 bases each). The CDR3 runs to 16 residues. The V end lost 2 bases, the J end lost 7 bases, and 21 bases lay between the germline ends. The germline V gene encodes CDR1 SGHDT and CDR2 YYEEEE. Here the CDR3 DNA reads TGTGCCAGCAGCTTAGCACCAGACAGCGGTCCTGGGACCCAGTACTTC. This translates into CASSLAPDSGPGTQYF.

The chain joins TRBV7-2 to TRBJ2-1; TRBD2 matches at 14 bases. The germline gives CDR1 SGHTA, CDR2 FQGNSA. V lost 0 bases, J lost 6 bases, and 1 base stayed unmatched. The CDR3 is 16 amino acids. The CDR3 DNA reads TGTGCCAGCAGCTTAGCCGGGACTAGCGGGGGCAATGAGCAGTTCTTC. This translates into CASSLAGTSGGNEQFF. Using reference TRBV7-2 and TRBJ2-1 for the parts outside the CDR3, the full variable domain is GAGVSQSPSNKVTEKGKDVELRCDPISGHTALYWYRQSLGQGLEFLIYFQGNSAPDKSGLPSDRFSAERTGGSVSTLTIQRTQQEDSAVYLCASSLAGTSGGNEQFFGPGTRLTVL.

The chain uses TRBV4-3 and TRBJ2-3; 7 bases agree with TRBD2. Germline V gives CDR1 LGHNA, CDR2 YSLEER. The CDR3 length is 15 residues. With V trimmed by 0 bases and J by 4 bases, 4 bases remained unmatched. The CDR3 is CASSQDRLAADTQYF. CDR3 in DNA: TGCGCCAGCAGCCAAGACAGGCTAGCGGCAGATACGCAGTATTTT.

The V and J genes are TRBV6-6 and TRBJ2-5; the match to TRBD2 covers 10 bases. The CDR3 is 15 residues long. V was clipped by 6 bases and J by 2 bases; unmatched bases: 6. CDR1 and CDR2 (germline): MNHNY, SVGAGI (reference sequence). CDR3 protein: CASSKLAGLQETQYF. For the CDR3, the DNA is TGTGCCAGCAGCAAACTAGCGGGGCTACAAGAGACCCAGTACTTC.

The gene calls are TRBV7-2 and TRBJ2-1; TRBD1 is a possible D gene (6 bases). Per germline, CDR1 SGHTA and CDR2 FQGNSA. Trimming removed 1 base from V and 8 bases from J, with 12 bases in between. The CDR3 length is 14 residues. CDR3 sequence reads: CASSLGGTIDEQFF. The CDR3 DNA reads TGTGCCAGCAGCTTAGGAGGGACAATCGATGAGCAGTTCTTC.

The chain carries TRBV12-5 and TRBJ2-5, with a tentative D call TRBD1 (5 bases). Trimming removed 2 bases at V and 2 bases at J, with 15 bases between. The CDR3 is made up of 16 amino acids. Germline V gives CDR1 LGHNT, CDR2 FRNRAP. The CDR3 bases are TGTGCTAGTGGTTTGTGTTTGGGCAGGGTTCAAGAGACCCAGTACTTC. As protein: CASGLCLGRVQETQYF.

The J gene is TRBJ2-1, the V gene TRBV18; tentatively, D is TRBD2 (6 bases). The V end was cut by 2 bases, the J end by 6 bases, with 14 bases between. Germline V gene lookup returns CDR1 KGHSH and CDR2 LQKENI. The CDR3 spans 15 residues. CDR3: CASSPGGTLLNEQFF. CDR3 in DNA: TGTGCCAGCTCACCAGGGGGGACGCTCCTCAATGAGCAGTTCTTC.

The gene calls are TRBV12-1 and TRBJ1-4; TRBD1, as called in the table, went unchecked against the DNA. TRBV12-1 constitutes a pseudogene. This CDR3 spans 20 amino acids. CDR3 DNA: TGTGCCAGCAGCTTTAATGGGGAGCAGGGGCCATACTACACAAATGAAAAACTGTTTTTT. Its translation: CASSFNGEQGPYYTNEKLFF.

V usage is TRBV6-5 and J usage is TRBJ2-3, with D maybe TRBD1 (5 bases). Germline V gene data show CDR1 as MNHEY and CDR2 as SVGAGI. V was cut by 7 bases and J by 0 bases, with 8 bases left in between. The CDR3 is made up of 13 amino acids. CDR3 sequence: CASIGHSTDTQYF. The CDR3 DNA reads TGTGCCAGCATCGGACATAGCACAGATACGCAGTATTTT.

The chain is built from TRBV7-2 and TRBJ1-4, with 9 bases that match TRBD1. The ends lost 6 bases at V and 8 bases at J; junction bases unmatched: 10. CDR1 SGHTA and CDR2 FQGNSA come from the germline V gene. The CDR3 runs 15 residues. The CDR3 DNA follows: TGTGCCAGCAGTGGAATGGGACAGGGAGTAGAAAAACTGTTTTTT. It is translated as CASSGMGQGVEKLFF.

This clone was recorded once. This chain joins TRBV18 and TRBJ2-3, with TRBD2 identical over 7 bases. CDR1 and CDR2 (germline): KGHSH, LQKENI. The CDR3 has 15 residues. V was pared by 3 bases and J by 1 base, with 4 bases of the junction left unmatched. The CDR3 bases are TGTGCCAGCTCACCTGTAGCGGGTCGCACAGATACGCAGTATTTT. It encodes CASSPVAGRTDTQYF.

The chain links TRBV29-1 to TRBJ2-7; 7 nucleotides line up with TRBD1. The germline gives CDR1 SQVTM, CDR2 ANQGSEA. V was pared by 7 bases and J by 5 bases, with 11 bases of the junction left unmatched. The CDR3 sequence is 13 residues long. The CDR3 nucleotides are TGCAGCGGTAGGAATACAGGGGCCCACGAGCAGTACTTC. Residues: CSGRNTGAHEQYF.

The CDR3 spells CAWSVGVEKLFF. The CDR3 DNA follows: TGTGCCTGGAGTGTCGGGGTTGAAAAACTGTTTTTT. The chain joins TRBV30 to TRBJ1-4; no definite D call. From germline, CDR1 is GTSNPN and CDR2 SVGIG (reference sequence). Trimming shortened V by 0 bases and J by 7 bases, and 6 bases separated the two germline ends. This CDR3 contains 12 residues.

The table lists this clone with a few counts. The chain is built from TRBV7-2 and TRBJ2-3; 9 bases are shared with TRBD2. The CDR3 consists of 18 residues. Germline CDR1 and CDR2: SGHTA and FQGNSA. Trimming took 2 bases from V and 2 from J; bases not matched to a gene: 11. CDR3 sequence: CASSLIGGSGGSTDTQYF. CDR3 bases: TGTGCCAGCAGCTTAATCGGCGGTAGCGGGGGCTCCACAGATACGCAGTATTTT.

This chain uses TRBV19 with TRBJ1-3; possible D gene TRBD1, 6 bases. CDR3 length equals 14 residues. Germline V gives CDR1 LNHDA, CDR2 SQIVND (reference sequence). Between the trimmed V and J ends, which lost 6 bases and 1 base, there was a span of 10 bases. The CDR3 region is CASSPGTSGNTIYF. In DNA form, the CDR3 reads TGTGCCAGTAGCCCGGGGACATCTGGAAACACCATATATTTT.

The chain combines TRBV7-8 with TRBJ2-6; D might be TRBD1 (6 bases). CDR3 length: 19 amino acids. CDR1 is SGHVS, CDR2 FQNEAQ, per germline. The V end lost 4 bases, the J end lost 0 bases, and 19 bases lay between the germline ends. Here the CDR3 DNA reads TGTGCCAGCAGCTCCCTCCCGGGACAAGCGTTCTCTGGGGCCAACGTCCTGACTTTC. Encoded protein: CASSSLPGQAFSGANVLTF.

V and J are TRBV7-8 and TRBJ1-6; D ambiguous. This CDR3 comprises 16 residues. V shed 0 bases and J shed 6 bases, with 12 bases lying between them. Germline V gene lookup returns CDR1 SGHVS and CDR2 FQNEAQ. The CDR3 is CASSLAQSGLNSPLHF. DNA for the CDR3: TGTGCCAGCAGCTTAGCGCAATCCGGGCTTAATTCACCCCTCCACTTT.

V usage is TRBV5-1 and J usage is TRBJ1-4; D is possibly TRBD1 (6 bases). This CDR3 has 16 residues. The V gene's germline CDR1 is SGHRS and CDR2 YFSETQ. V shed 0 bases and J shed 0 bases, with 9 bases lying between them. CDR3 sequence (DNA): TGCGCCAGCAGCTTGGTGGGGGCGTCAACTAATGAAAAACTGTTTTTT. It specifies CASSLVGASTNEKLFF. Variable domain in full (rest from reference TRBV5-1 and TRBJ1-4): KAGVTQTPRYLIKTRGQQVTLSCSPISGHRSVSWYQQTPGQGLQFLFEYFSETQRNKGNFPGRFSGRQFSNSRSEMNVSTLELGDSALYLCASSLVGASTNEKLFFGSGTQLSVL.

The chain recombines TRBV5-1 with TRBJ2-6; tentatively, D is TRBD1 (6 bases). In germline, CDR1 is SGHRS, CDR2 YFSETQ. With 2 bases removed from V and 1 base from J, the gap between germline ends came to 7 bases. This CDR3 is built from 15 residues. CDR3 bases: TGCGCCAGCAGCTTAGGGGGTTCTGGGGCCAACGTCCTGACTTTC. It translates to CASSLGGSGANVLTF.

This CDR3 reads CASSLSGGGQETQYF. The CDR3 nucleotides read TGCGCCAGCAGCTTAAGCGGGGGGGGCCAAGAGACCCAGTACTTC. The rearrangement links TRBV5-1 to TRBJ2-5, with TRBD2 identical over 10 bases. The CDR3 loop spans 15 amino acids. V was clipped by 2 bases and J by 1 base; unmatched bases: 2. Germline V lookup: CDR1 SGHRS, CDR2 YFSETQ.

The chain recombines TRBV27 with TRBJ2-3; the D is unclear. The V end was cut by 5 bases, the J end by 7 bases, with 10 bases between. Germline lookup yields CDR1 MNHEY and CDR2 SMNVEV (reference sequence). The CDR3 consists of 12 residues. For the CDR3, the DNA is TGTGCCAGCAGTGACCCCGGATATACGCAGTATTTT. It encodes CASSDPGYTQYF.

This chain links TRBV5-5 with TRBJ2-7, with 12 bases lining up with TRBD2. Looked up from germline, CDR1 is SGHKS and CDR2 is YYEKEE (reference sequence). Trimming at V came to 6 bases and at J to 7 bases, leaving 8 bases not matched to a gene. This CDR3 contains 14 residues. CDR3 nucleotides: TGTGCCAGCAACCTAGCGGGGGGGCCAGGAGAGCAGTACTTC. Translated, it gives CASNLAGGPGEQYF.

In nucleotides, the CDR3 is TGTGCCAGCGGGAGGGCCCGGTATGAGCAGTTCTTC. This gives the protein CASGRARYEQFF. The J gene is TRBJ2-1, the V gene TRBV9; 7 bases are shared with TRBD2. The trim removed 7 bases at V and 8 bases at J, leaving 6 bases unmatched. Per the germline V gene, CDR1 is SGDLS and CDR2 is YYNGEE. The CDR3 sequence is 12 residues long.

Only one count was recorded for this clone. This chain uses TRBV6-5 with TRBJ1-4, with D perhaps TRBD1 (6 bases). The ends were cut back, 4 bases at V and 7 bases at J, with 13 bases in the middle. This CDR3 has 14 residues. The germline V gene encodes CDR1 MNHEY and CDR2 SVGAGI. The CDR3 spells CASSSPTGSEKLFF. The CDR3 DNA reads TGTGCCAGCAGTTCGCCTACAGGGTCTGAAAAACTGTTTTTT.

The chain is built from TRBV28 and TRBJ2-1; unclear D gene. Germline loops: CDR1 MDHEN, CDR2 SYDVKM. Trimming took 8 bases from V and 4 from J, leaving 6 bases between them. The CDR3 runs to 11 residues. The CDR3 DNA sequence: TGTGCCAGCGCGAATTACAATGAGCAGTTCTTC. This gives the protein CASANYNEQFF.

The genes are TRBV30 and TRBJ1-2; D is uncertain. Germline V lookup: CDR1 GTSNPN, CDR2 SVGIG (reference sequence). CDR3 length: 16 amino acids. Trimming took off 0 bases at V and 6 bases at J, with 20 bases between the two ends. The CDR3 region is CAWSVSPLEGMNGYTF. CDR3 coding DNA: TGTGCCTGGAGTGTCTCACCCCTGGAGGGAATGAATGGCTACACCTTC.